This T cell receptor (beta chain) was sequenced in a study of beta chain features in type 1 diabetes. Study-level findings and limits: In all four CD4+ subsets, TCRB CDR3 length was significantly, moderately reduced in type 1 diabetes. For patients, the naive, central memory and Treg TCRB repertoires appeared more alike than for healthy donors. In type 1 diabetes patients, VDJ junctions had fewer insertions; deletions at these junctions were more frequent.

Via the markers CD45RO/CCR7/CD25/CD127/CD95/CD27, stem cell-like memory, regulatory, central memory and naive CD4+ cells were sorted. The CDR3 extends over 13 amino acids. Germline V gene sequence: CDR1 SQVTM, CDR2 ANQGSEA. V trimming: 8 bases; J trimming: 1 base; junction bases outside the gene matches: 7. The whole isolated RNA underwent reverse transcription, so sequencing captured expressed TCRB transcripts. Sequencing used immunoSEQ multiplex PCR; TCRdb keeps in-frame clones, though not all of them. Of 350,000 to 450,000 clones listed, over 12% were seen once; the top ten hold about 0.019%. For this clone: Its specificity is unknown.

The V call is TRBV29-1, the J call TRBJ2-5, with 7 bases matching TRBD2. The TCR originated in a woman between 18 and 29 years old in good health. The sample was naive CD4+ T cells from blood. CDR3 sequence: CSCGSGLQETQYF. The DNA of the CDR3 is TGCAGCTGCGGGAGCGGACTCCAAGAGACCCAGTACTTC.